The entry that follows covers one TCR beta chain sequence. Its antigen target is currently unknown. The record has no base qualities; no much larger clone is one base away. Enrolling through a virtual design, the prospective study's participants ranged in age from roughly 18 to 90 years and lived across some 22 United States geographic areas. In the prospective study, cohorts were assigned on the basis of participant-reported clinical history obtained from a screening survey and a study questionnaire. Exposed participants had been in contact, within 2 weeks of entering the study, with a person who had a PCR-confirmed or clinician-diagnosed case of COVID-19. In the prospective study, mobile phlebotomists collected whole blood, serum and a nasopharyngeal or oropharyngeal swab from each participant. Participants in the prospective study had the option to provide additional blood draws and questionnaires over a roughly 2-month period. Before DNA extraction, blood samples from the prospective study were shipped at room temperature or frozen.

This record belongs to a study of blood T cell repertoires in COVID-19 (TCRdb year 2020). For the study in its entirety: Samples covering the acute and convalescent phases of COVID-19 were provided by collaborators in the United States, Italy and Spain. The prospective study material was composed of cDNA or gDNA derived from T cells, B-cell-depleted T cells, or PBMCs. The dataset comprised deeply sampled blood TCRbeta repertoires from subjects exposed to, actively infected with, or recovered from COVID-19. The repertoires were released in a freely available public database meant as a resource for research on the immune response to SARS-CoV-2. The samples were drawn from the first 160 participants of the ongoing ImmuneRACE study and from 1,254 subjects provided by 6 global collaborators. A de-identified subject ID, COVID-19 status, age in years and sex were almost always included in the sample metadata. Where available, HLA class I and class II types were taken from metadata supplied by the sample provider and were not determined by assay-based typing.

What the research found in general, with its limitations: The quantity of clinical and demographic metadata differed by source and by participant and was supplied without curation.

TCRbeta CDR3 regions were amplified from genomic DNA using the immunoSEQ Assay, a bias-controlled multiplex PCR. Processing in the source paper ran as follows. The number of nucleated cells in each sample was estimated from the amplification of reference gene primers within the assay. To quantify the absolute abundance of each unique TCRbeta CDR3 rearrangement, sequence reads were collapsed and filtered. For each sample, productive Simpson clonality was calculated as the square root of Simpson's diversity index over productive rearrangements. In TCRdb, the immuneACCESS table is reduced to in-frame sequences with V and J assigned. These tables do not hold every clone; where another copy was compared, an unresolved V gene accounts for under half, and the others remain unexplained. V and J calls and clone size are copied from that table; D and trimming were computed from the DNA. The sample table shows hundreds of thousands of clones, and roughly 84% are seen once. Roughly 1.4% of the sample is taken by the ten largest.

Trimming takes 3 bases off V and 3 bases off J; junction bases not matched to a gene: 5. Per the germline V gene (reference sequence), DFQATT is the CDR1 and SNEGSKA is the CDR2. From its cysteine to its phenylalanine, the CDR3 spans 16 amino acids. The kept DNA is CDR3 alone, 48 bases in frame from the first base. This receptor was taken from a young woman who had been exposed to COVID-19. The chain is encoded by TRBV20-1 joined to TRBJ2-3, with TRBD2 matching 14 junction bases. The sequenced material came from PBMCs or T cells enriched from blood (not recorded which). This receptor has the CDR3 CSASRGLAGGTDTQYF. The DNA is as follows: TGCAGTGCTAGTCGAGGACTAGCGGGAGGTACAGATACGCAGTATTTT.